This is a list of T cell receptor beta chains from one sample in a study of T cells in localized non-small cell lung cancer. The table came from immunoSEQ multiplex PCR; TCRdb's copy has only in-frame clones and leaves some out. The sample includes roughly 39,000 clones, roughly nine tenths of them seen just once. This specimen consisted of PBMCs, obtained before any cancer treatment. The receptor set was obtained from a woman aged 35 to 70 with stage II lung adenocarcinoma. CDR3s include the opening cysteine and the closing phenylalanine or tryptophan. The D gene is left open where the match is weak. The size of a clone is reported for some rows only, either as once, few or many, or as a class for expanded clones.

clone size: .
V gene: TRBV13
D gene: TRBD2
J gene: TRBJ2-3
CDR3 protein: CASSLVREGTDTQYF
CDR3 DNA: TGTGCCAGCAGCTTAGTACGGGAGGGCACAGATACGCAGTATTTT

clone size: once
V gene: TRBV18
D gene: .
J gene: TRBJ1-4
CDR3 protein: CASSPQGREKLFF
CDR3 DNA: TGTGCCAGCTCACCCCAGGGACGTGAAAAACTGTTTTTT

clone size: once
V gene: TRBV2
D gene: .
J gene: TRBJ1-2
CDR3 protein: CASSAHGDYGYTF
CDR3 DNA: TGTGCCAGCAGTGCTCACGGGGACTATGGCTACACCTTC

clone size: once
V gene: TRBV5-4
D gene: .
J gene: TRBJ1-2
CDR3 protein: CASSLVLQGGSNYGYTF
CDR3 DNA: TGTGCCAGCAGCTTGGTCCTACAGGGCGGAAGTAACTATGGCTACACCTTC

clone size: .
V gene: TRBV7-2
D gene: TRBD1
J gene: TRBJ2-7
CDR3 protein: CASSSRQGGYEQYF
CDR3 DNA: TGTGCCAGCAGCTCCAGACAGGGCGGCTACGAGCAGTACTTC

clone size: once
V gene: TRBV7-2
D gene: .
J gene: TRBJ2-7
CDR3 protein: CASSLNRLLYEQYF
CDR3 DNA: TGTGCCAGCAGCCTAAACCGGCTTCTCTACGAGCAGTACTTC

clone size: .
V gene: TRBV6-5
D gene: .
J gene: TRBJ1-2
CDR3 protein: CASSYSTSYGYTF
CDR3 DNA: TGTGCCAGCAGTTACTCGACGAGCTATGGCTACACCTTC

clone size: once
V gene: TRBV7-8
D gene: TRBD1
J gene: TRBJ2-2
CDR3 protein: CASSPDRGAGELFF
CDR3 DNA: TGTGCCAGCAGCCCGGACAGGGGGGCCGGGGAGCTGTTTTTT

clone size: .
V gene: TRBV21-1
D gene: .
J gene: TRBJ2-1
CDR3 protein: CASSEPGTSGKDEQFF
CDR3 DNA: TGTGCCAGCAGCGAACCCGGGACTAGCGGGAAGGATGAGCAGTTCTTC

clone size: .
V gene: TRBV28
D gene: TRBD2
J gene: TRBJ2-5
CDR3 protein: CASRKAGDEKTQYF
CDR3 DNA: TGTGCCAGCAGGAAAGCGGGAGACGAAAAGACCCAGTACTTC

clone size: .
V gene: TRBV28
D gene: .
J gene: TRBJ1-2
CDR3 protein: CASSLQGRTHGYTF
CDR3 DNA: TGTGCCAGCAGTTTACAGGGTCGAACTCATGGCTACACCTTC

clone size: .
V gene: TRBV10-3
D gene: TRBD2
J gene: TRBJ2-1
CDR3 protein: CAISESQAGGKNEQFF
CDR3 DNA: TGTGCCATCAGTGAGTCCCAAGCGGGAGGGAAAAATGAGCAGTTCTTC

clone size: .
V gene: TRBV7-2
D gene: TRBD1
J gene: TRBJ1-1
CDR3 protein: CASSRGTGRKAFF
CDR3 DNA: TGTGCCAGCAGCAGAGGGACAGGCCGGAAGGCTTTCTTT

clone size: once
V gene: TRBV5-1
D gene: .
J gene: TRBJ1-1
CDR3 protein: CASGFGGNLNTEAFF
CDR3 DNA: TGCGCCAGTGGATTTGGTGGGAACTTGAACACTGAAGCTTTCTTT

clone size: .
V gene: TRBV15
D gene: .
J gene: TRBJ2-7
CDR3 protein: CATSSSGTATYEQYF
CDR3 DNA: TGTGCCACCAGCAGCTCCGGGACTGCAACCTACGAGCAGTACTTC

clone size: .
V gene: TRBV27
D gene: TRBD2
J gene: TRBJ2-7
CDR3 protein: CASNSGVAGGREQYF
CDR3 DNA: TGTGCCAGCAACTCGGGGGTAGCGGGGGGGCGCGAGCAGTACTTC

clone size: .
V gene: TRBV11-3
D gene: .
J gene: TRBJ2-1
CDR3 protein: CASSLGDLGSYNEQFF
CDR3 DNA: TGTGCCAGCAGCTTGGGGGATTTGGGGTCCTACAATGAGCAGTTCTTC

clone size: .
V gene: TRBV5-4
D gene: .
J gene: TRBJ1-1
CDR3 protein: CASSFVDTEAFF
CDR3 DNA: TGTGCCAGCAGCTTTGTAGACACTGAAGCTTTCTTT

clone size: .
V gene: TRBV5-6
D gene: .
J gene: TRBJ2-3
CDR3 protein: CASSRVVTDTQYF
CDR3 DNA: TGTGCCAGCAGCAGGGTAGTCACAGATACGCAGTATTTT

clone size: .
V gene: TRBV6-5
D gene: .
J gene: TRBJ1-1
CDR3 protein: CASSSLQGSNTEAFF
CDR3 DNA: TGTGCCAGCAGTTCCCTACAGGGCTCGAACACTGAAGCTTTCTTT

clone size: .
V gene: TRBV19
D gene: TRBD1
J gene: TRBJ1-5
CDR3 protein: CASSHLPGTGSQPQHF
CDR3 DNA: TGTGCCAGTAGCCACCTCCCCGGGACAGGGAGTCAGCCCCAGCATTTT

clone size: once
V gene: TRBV19
D gene: .
J gene: TRBJ2-7
CDR3 protein: CASSIGGQNYEQYF
CDR3 DNA: TGTGCCAGTAGTATAGGAGGGCAGAACTACGAGCAGTACTTC

clone size: .
V gene: TRBV6-5
D gene: TRBD1
J gene: TRBJ2-2
CDR3 protein: CASSQGALTGELFF
CDR3 DNA: TGTGCCAGCAGCCAGGGGGCCCTTACCGGGGAGCTGTTTTTT

clone size: .
V gene: TRBV5-6
D gene: .
J gene: TRBJ2-3
CDR3 protein: CASSLVSGSTDTQYF
CDR3 DNA: TGTGCCAGCAGCTTGGTCAGCGGGAGCACAGATACGCAGTATTTT

clone size: .
V gene: TRBV27
D gene: .
J gene: TRBJ1-1
CDR3 protein: CASSLKQHTEAFF
CDR3 DNA: TGTGCCAGCAGTTTGAAACAACACACTGAAGCTTTCTTT

clone size: .
V gene: TRBV7-9
D gene: TRBD1
J gene: TRBJ1-4
CDR3 protein: CASSWSRGGGANEKLFF
CDR3 DNA: TGTGCCAGCAGCTGGTCTAGAGGGGGCGGAGCTAATGAAAAACTGTTTTTT

clone size: .
V gene: TRBV2
D gene: .
J gene: TRBJ2-6
CDR3 protein: CASSEDLSGANVLTF
CDR3 DNA: TGTGCCAGCAGTGAGGATCTCTCTGGGGCCAACGTCCTGACTTTC

clone size: once
V gene: TRBV15
D gene: TRBD2
J gene: TRBJ2-7
CDR3 protein: CATSREAAGEVPGEQYF
CDR3 DNA: TGTGCCACCAGCAGGGAAGCGGCGGGAGAAGTACCGGGAGAGCAGTACTTC

clone size: once
V gene: TRBV5-1
D gene: .
J gene: TRBJ1-1
CDR3 protein: CASSGGHFMNTEAFF
CDR3 DNA: TGCGCCAGCAGCGGGGGACACTTCATGAACACTGAAGCTTTCTTT

clone size: once
V gene: TRBV7-9
D gene: TRBD2
J gene: TRBJ2-1
CDR3 protein: CASITPGTSGTAEQFF
CDR3 DNA: TGTGCCAGCATCACCCCCGGCACTAGCGGGACCGCTGAGCAGTTCTTC

clone size: once
V gene: TRBV18
D gene: TRBD1
J gene: TRBJ2-1
CDR3 protein: CASSPDREQHNEQFF
CDR3 DNA: TGTGCCAGCTCACCGGACAGGGAACAGCACAATGAGCAGTTCTTC

clone size: .
V gene: TRBV6-5
D gene: .
J gene: TRBJ1-2
CDR3 protein: CASSYSPGSNYGYTF
CDR3 DNA: TGTGCCAGCAGTTACTCGCCAGGGTCTAACTATGGCTACACCTTC

clone size: .
V gene: TRBV10-3
D gene: TRBD1
J gene: TRBJ1-1
CDR3 protein: CAIRRETGMNTEAFF
CDR3 DNA: TGTGCCATCAGGAGGGAGACAGGGATGAACACTGAAGCTTTCTTT

clone size: .
V gene: TRBV27
D gene: TRBD2
J gene: TRBJ2-3
CDR3 protein: CASSLVLSGSGDTQYF
CDR3 DNA: TGTGCCAGCAGTTTAGTCCTTAGCGGGAGTGGAGATACGCAGTATTTT

clone size: .
V gene: TRBV5-1
D gene: .
J gene: TRBJ2-5
CDR3 protein: CASSFEAGPGETQYF
CDR3 DNA: TGCGCCAGCAGCTTTGAGGCAGGGCCGGGAGAGACCCAGTACTTC